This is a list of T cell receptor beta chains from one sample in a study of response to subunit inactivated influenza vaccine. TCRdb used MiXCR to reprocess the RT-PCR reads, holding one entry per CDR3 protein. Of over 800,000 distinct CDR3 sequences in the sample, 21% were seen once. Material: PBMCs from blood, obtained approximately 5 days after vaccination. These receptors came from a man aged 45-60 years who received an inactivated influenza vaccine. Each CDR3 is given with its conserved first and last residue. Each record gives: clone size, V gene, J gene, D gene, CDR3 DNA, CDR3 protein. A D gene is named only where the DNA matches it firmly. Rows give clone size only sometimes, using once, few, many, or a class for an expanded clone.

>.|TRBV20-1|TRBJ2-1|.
TGCAGTGCAATGCCCGGGGATGAGCAGTTCTTC
CSAMPGDEQFF
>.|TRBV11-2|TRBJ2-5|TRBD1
TGTGCCAGCAGCTTCGGGACAGGGCGTGAGACCCAGTACTTC
CASSFGTGRETQYF
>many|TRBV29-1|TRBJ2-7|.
TGCAGCGTTGAGACACCCGGGACTTCCCCCTACGAGCAGTACTTC
CSVETPGTSPYEQYF
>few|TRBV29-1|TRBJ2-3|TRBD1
TGCAGCGTCCGGCGGACAGGAGATACGCAGTATTTT
CSVRRTGDTQYF
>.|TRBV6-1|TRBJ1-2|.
TGTGCCAGCAGCCAACTACCGGGAGGGAGGGATGGCTACACCTTC
CASSQLPGGRDGYTF
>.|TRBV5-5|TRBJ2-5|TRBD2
TGTGCCAGCAGCGATGTAGTTGGCGGGGGGCCCGAGACCCAGTACTTC
CASSDVVGGGPETQYF
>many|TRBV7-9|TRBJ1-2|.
TGTGCCAGCAGCCCGGGACGGAGCTATGGCTACACCTTC
CASSPGRSYGYTF
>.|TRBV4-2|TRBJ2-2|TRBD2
TGTGCCAGCAGCCCCCTAGCGGGTCTAACCGGGGAGCTGTTTTTT
CASSPLAGLTGELFF
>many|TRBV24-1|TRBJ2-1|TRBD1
TGTGCCACCAGTGATTTGCGGGACAGCTCGAATGAGCAGTTCTTC
CATSDLRDSSNEQFF
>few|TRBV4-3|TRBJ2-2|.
TGCGCCAGCAGCCAAGTACAGCTTAACACCGGGGAGCTGTTTTTT
CASSQVQLNTGELFF
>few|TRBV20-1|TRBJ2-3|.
TGCAGTGCTCGGCGGGGGGCGCAGGGGGCAGATACGCAGTATTTT
CSARRGAQGADTQYF
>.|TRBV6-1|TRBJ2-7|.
TGTGCCAGCTCATCTAACGGGCTAAACGAGCAGTACTTC
CASSSNGLNEQYF
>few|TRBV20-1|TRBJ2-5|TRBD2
TGCAGTGCTAGAGTAGCGGGAGGACAGACCCAGTACTTC
CSARVAGGQTQYF
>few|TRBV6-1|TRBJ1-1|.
TGTGCCAGCAGAGCGGGACGGAAGAACACTGAAGCTTTCTTT
CASRAGRKNTEAFF
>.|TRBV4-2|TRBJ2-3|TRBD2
TGTGCCAGCAGCCAAGCGAATCGGGGCTCGGGAGGTTTGGCAGATACGCAGTATTTT
CASSQANRGSGGLADTQYF